Each of the 18 T cell receptor beta chains below was sequenced from the same sample in a study of shared clonotypes between healthy human individuals. Clones were sequenced by immunoSEQ multiplex PCR, and TCRdb holds only the in-frame ones, with some missing. Among about 1.5 million clones listed, 95% to 99% were seen once. Sequenced material: naive CD4+ T cells sorted from blood. Subset of the sample: CD45RA+ positively selected. The source is a man aged 30 to 45 in good health.

The genes are TRBV7-9 and TRBJ1-4, with a tentative D call TRBD1 (6 bases). Trimming cost V 4 bases and J 1 base, with 16 bases left between them. In germline, CDR1 is SEHNR, CDR2 FQNEAQ (reference sequence). The CDR3 has 17 residues. The CDR3 DNA sequence: TGTGCCAGCAGCTCGAAGGTGGGGGCGCAAACTAATGAAAAACTGTTTTTT. It codes for CASSSKVGAQTNEKLFF.

The sample holds one count of this clone. This chain links TRBV5-1 with TRBJ1-2, with 10 bases matching TRBD1. Germline CDR1 SGHRS, CDR2 YFSETQ. J lost 6 bases, V lost 2 bases, and 4 bases had no gene match. The CDR3 is 14 residues long. The CDR3 bases are TGCGCCAGCAGCTTATTGGGGACAGGGGATGGCTACACCTTC. Protein: CASSLLGTGDGYTF. Full variable domain (outside the CDR3, taken from reference TRBV5-1 and TRBJ1-2): KAGVTQTPRYLIKTRGQQVTLSCSPISGHRSVSWYQQTPGQGLQFLFEYFSETQRNKGNFPGRFSGRQFSNSRSEMNVSTLELGDSALYLCASSLLGTGDGYTFGSGTRLTVV.

This chain uses TRBV10-3 with TRBJ2-7; 8 nucleotides line up with TRBD1. The CDR3 covers 15 residues. J gave up 3 bases and V 6 bases, and 10 bases lay outside the gene matches. Germline-derived CDR1 and CDR2 are ENHRY and SYGVKD. The CDR3 nucleotides read TGTGCCATCAGCCTGTCATCAACAGGGGGCTACGAGCAGTACTTC. This codes for CAISLSSTGGYEQYF.

This chain uses TRBV7-2 with TRBJ1-1; possibly TRBD1 for D (5 bases). The V and J ends lost 1 base and 4 bases respectively, with 10 bases between them. This CDR3 contains 14 residues. Germline CDR1 and CDR2: SGHTA and FQGNSA. CDR3: CASSLERGSTEAFF. For the CDR3, the DNA is TGTGCCAGCAGCTTAGAAAGGGGCAGCACTGAAGCTTTCTTT.

The V and J genes are TRBV7-9 and TRBJ2-1; 8 nucleotides match TRBD2. There are 16 residues in the CDR3. The V gene's germline CDR1 is SEHNR and CDR2 FQNEAQ (reference sequence). V was clipped by 2 bases and J by 5 bases; unmatched bases: 8. CDR3 residues: CASSLRRTSSHNEQFF. CDR3 DNA: TGTGCCAGCAGCTTACGGCGGACTAGCAGCCACAATGAGCAGTTCTTC.

The rearrangement joins TRBV7-9 to TRBJ2-5; 8 nucleotides agree with TRBD1. The V gene end was trimmed by 6 bases and the J gene end by 4 bases; junction bases not matched to a gene: 4. Per the germline V gene, CDR1 is SEHNR and CDR2 is FQNEAQ (reference sequence). The length of the CDR3 is 13 residues. The CDR3 nucleotides are TGTGCCAGCAGATCGACAGGGGTAGAGACCCAGTACTTC. Encoded protein: CASRSTGVETQYF.

The J gene is TRBJ2-3, the V gene TRBV9, with 8 bases identical to TRBD2. V dropped 0 bases and J dropped 7; count of bases not matched to a gene: 7. Germline CDR1 is SGDLS and CDR2 is YYNGEE. The CDR3 sequence is 15 residues long. The CDR3 here is CASSVAAGEEYTQYF. The CDR3 DNA is TGTGCCAGCAGCGTAGCAGCGGGAGAAGAATATACGCAGTATTTT.

CDR3 sequence: CASSYSAGVYQPQHF. The DNA for the CDR3 is TGTGCCAGCAGTTACTCGGCCGGGGTCTATCAGCCCCAGCATTTT. This sequence joins TRBV6-5 and TRBJ1-5; D not resolved. The CDR3 is 15 residues long. Germline CDR1 and CDR2: MNHEY and SVGAGI. Trimming took 0 bases from V and 5 from J, leaving 11 bases between them.

V gene TRBV15 combines with J gene TRBJ2-2; 7 bases agree with TRBD2. From germline, CDR1 is LNHNV and CDR2 YYDKDF (reference sequence). This CDR3 is built from 14 residues. The trim removed 5 bases at V and 0 bases at J, leaving 0 bases unmatched. The CDR3 sequence: CATSGRANTGELFF. DNA for the CDR3: TGTGCCACCAGCGGGAGGGCGAACACCGGGGAGCTGTTTTTT.

The gene calls are TRBV5-6 and TRBJ1-4; 7 bases fit TRBD1. The CDR3 consists of 15 residues. Germline V gene lookup returns CDR1 SGHDT and CDR2 YYEEEE. V trimming: 0 bases; J trimming: 8 bases; junction bases outside the gene matches: 7. The CDR3 sequence: CASSLGDRVWEKLFF. Written as DNA, the CDR3 is TGTGCCAGCAGCTTGGGCGACAGGGTATGGGAAAAACTGTTTTTT.

The table lists this clone with a count of one. The chain employs TRBV7-8 and TRBJ2-1, with 11 bases lining up with TRBD2. The CDR3 is 18 amino acids. Germline CDR1 reads SGHVS; CDR2 reads FQNEAQ. V dropped 1 base and J dropped 6; count of bases not matched to a gene: 11. CDR3 in DNA: TGTGCCAGCAGCTTAGGGCTAGCGGGAGGCCGGGAACGCAATGAGCAGTTCTTC. It codes for CASSLGLAGGRERNEQFF.

This chain uses TRBV9 with TRBJ1-2, with D perhaps TRBD1 (5 bases). With 2 bases removed from V and 1 base from J, the gap between germline ends came to 6 bases. Germline V lookup: CDR1 SGDLS, CDR2 YYNGEE. This CDR3 is 13 amino acids long. The CDR3 loop is CASSVGVNYGYTF. Written as DNA, the CDR3 is TGTGCCAGCAGCGTGGGGGTTAACTATGGCTACACCTTC.

The chain combines TRBV25-1 with TRBJ1-1; D is undetermined. The CDR3 covers 12 residues. Germline CDR1 reads MGHDK; CDR2 reads SYGVNS. V was clipped by 4 bases and J by 11 bases, with 14 bases between them. Here the CDR3 DNA reads TGTGCCAGCAGTGTGGGTGAGGGAAGGGCTTTCTTT. It codes for CASSVGEGRAFF.

The chain links TRBV6-1 to TRBJ2-1, with D maybe TRBD1 (6 bases). The CDR3 contains 14 residues. Looked up from germline, CDR1 is MNHNS and CDR2 is SASEGT. V lost 1 base to trimming and J lost 9 bases, with 13 bases between them. The CDR3 here is CASSEVSWGREQFF. The CDR3 DNA reads TGTGCCAGCAGTGAAGTGAGTTGGGGGCGTGAGCAGTTCTTC.

The chain couples TRBV7-6 to TRBJ2-7; the match to TRBD2 covers 11 bases. This CDR3 is 15 amino acids long. After removal of 5 bases from V and 3 bases from J, the junction contained 6 bases not matched to a gene. Germline CDR1 is SGHVS and CDR2 is FNYEAQ. CDR3 residues: CASSQHTSGSYEQYF. CDR3 nucleotides: TGTGCCAGCAGCCAACATACTAGCGGGAGCTACGAGCAGTACTTC.

In DNA form, the CDR3 reads TGCGCCAGCAGCCCCGGGACTCAATTTTACAATGAGCAGTTCTTC. Translated, it gives CASSPGTQFYNEQFF. The V and J genes are TRBV5-1 and TRBJ2-1; tentative D call: TRBD2 (6 bases). From germline, CDR1 is SGHRS and CDR2 YFSETQ. Trimming took off 4 bases at V and 4 bases at J, with 15 bases between the two ends. This CDR3 is 15 amino acids long.

This chain uses TRBV4-2 with TRBJ1-2, with 7 bases that match TRBD1. With V trimmed by 0 bases and J by 3 bases, 4 bases remained unmatched. Germline CDR1 and CDR2: LGHNA and YNFKEQ. This CDR3 is 15 amino acids long. The CDR3 DNA reads as TGTGCCAGCAGCCAAGATCTGGGGACAGACTATGGCTACACCTTC. This codes for CASSQDLGTDYGYTF.

This chain joins TRBV4-2 and TRBJ2-1, with D perhaps matching TRBD1 or TRBD2 (6 bases each). Trimming removed 4 bases at V and 5 bases at J, with 18 bases between. The CDR3 is 16 residues long. The germline V gene encodes CDR1 LGHNA and CDR2 YNFKEQ. The CDR3 sequence: CASSLQNKGGNNEQFF. DNA for the CDR3: TGTGCCAGCAGCCTACAAAATAAAGGGGGGAACAATGAGCAGTTCTTC.